The clone carrying this T cell receptor beta chain was seen only a few times. This record comes from a study of human T cells and chemical hapten exposure. Turning to the study itself: DPC at 2% was the sensitizing agent, placed on roughly 2 cm by roughly 2 cm of upper inner arm skin.

Trimming shortened V by 6 bases and J by 0 bases, and 12 bases separated the two germline ends. The germline V gene has CDR1 SGDLS and CDR2 YYNGEE. CDR3 length equals 14 residues. Time point: pre-sensitization, week 0. The sample's treatment: therapeutic diphenylcyclopropenone sensitization with weekly scalp DPC. Those who donated were patients with alopecia, 18 to 70 years of age, and suitable for DPC. Unfractionated whole blood was the source from which total RNA was extracted. One entry per CDR3 protein, called by TCRdb with MiXCR from the RACE reads. This sample carries over 300,000 distinct CDR3 sequences, 4.5% to 5.5% of them seen once, and the ten largest clones take roughly 2.6%.

This TCR was sampled from a woman in her forties or fifties with alopecia areata. Some clones in this sample may be carry-over from other donors' samples. The chain joins TRBV9 to TRBJ1-2; no definite D call. The sequenced sample was whole blood, obtained in connection with sensitization to the hapten diphenylcyclopropenone (DPC). CDR3 DNA sequence: TGTGCCAGCACCACCCAACTAGCTAACTATGGCTACACCTTC. This sequence encodes CASTTQLANYGYTF.